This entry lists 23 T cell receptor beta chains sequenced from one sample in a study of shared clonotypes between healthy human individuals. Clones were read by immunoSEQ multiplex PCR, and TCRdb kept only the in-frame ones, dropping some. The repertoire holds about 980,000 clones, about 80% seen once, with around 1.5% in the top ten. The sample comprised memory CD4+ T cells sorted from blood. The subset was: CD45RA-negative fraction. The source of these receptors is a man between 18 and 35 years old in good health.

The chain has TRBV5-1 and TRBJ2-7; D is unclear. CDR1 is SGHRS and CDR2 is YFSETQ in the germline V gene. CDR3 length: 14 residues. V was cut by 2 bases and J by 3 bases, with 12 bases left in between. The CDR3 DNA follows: TGCGCCAGCAGCTTCTCCCCACCCAACTACGAGCAGTACTTC. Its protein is CASSFSPPNYEQYF.

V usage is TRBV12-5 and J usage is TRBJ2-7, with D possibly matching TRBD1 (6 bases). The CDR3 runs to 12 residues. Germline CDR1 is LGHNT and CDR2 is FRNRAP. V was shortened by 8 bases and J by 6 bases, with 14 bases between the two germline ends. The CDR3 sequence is CASNTGTGEQYF. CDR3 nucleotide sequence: TGTGCTAGTAATACAGGGACGGGCGAGCAGTACTTC.

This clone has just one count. The chain's CDR3 is CASSLGTAISGANVLTF. The CDR3 DNA is TGCGCCAGCAGCTTAGGAACGGCGATCTCTGGGGCCAACGTCCTGACTTTC. V and J are TRBV5-1 and TRBJ2-6; no definite D call. CDR3 size: 17 residues. V was pared by 2 bases and J by 0 bases, with 12 bases between. Germline-derived CDR1 and CDR2 are SGHRS and YFSETQ. The variable domain in full, completed from reference TRBV5-1 and TRBJ2-6, reads KAGVTQTPRYLIKTRGQQVTLSCSPISGHRSVSWYQQTPGQGLQFLFEYFSETQRNKGNFPGRFSGRQFSNSRSEMNVSTLELGDSALYLCASSLGTAISGANVLTFGAGSRLTVL.

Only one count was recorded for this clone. For the CDR3, the DNA is TGTGCCAGCAGCCCGGGGGGGGGTAGTAATGAAAAACTGTTTTTT. Translated, it gives CASSPGGGSNEKLFF. The chain has TRBV7-2 and TRBJ1-4; tentatively, D is TRBD1 (5 bases). This CDR3 has 15 amino acids. The germline gives CDR1 SGHTA, CDR2 FQGNSA. Trimming stripped 5 bases from V and 4 bases from J, with 14 bases between.

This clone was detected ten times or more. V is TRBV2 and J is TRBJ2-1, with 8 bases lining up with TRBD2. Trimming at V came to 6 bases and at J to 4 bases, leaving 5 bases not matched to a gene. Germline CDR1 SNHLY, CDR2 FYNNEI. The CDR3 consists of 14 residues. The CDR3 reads CASRASGLYNEQFF. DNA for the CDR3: TGTGCCAGCAGGGCTAGCGGGTTATACAATGAGCAGTTCTTC.

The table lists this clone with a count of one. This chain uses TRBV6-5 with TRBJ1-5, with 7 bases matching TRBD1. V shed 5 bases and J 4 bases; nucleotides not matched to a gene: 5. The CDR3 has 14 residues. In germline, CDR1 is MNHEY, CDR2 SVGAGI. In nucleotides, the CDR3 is TGTGCCAGCAGTGTCGGACAGGAGAATCAGCCCCAGCATTTT. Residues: CASSVGQENQPQHF.

CDR3 loop: CASSKGGNTDTQYF. CDR3 coding DNA: TGTGCCAGCAGTAAGGGCGGAAACACAGATACGCAGTATTTT. The rearrangement joins TRBV6-1 to TRBJ2-3; no clear D. Trimming stripped 5 bases from V and 2 bases from J, with 11 bases between. The V gene's germline CDR1 is MNHNS and CDR2 SASEGT. The length of the CDR3 is 14 residues.

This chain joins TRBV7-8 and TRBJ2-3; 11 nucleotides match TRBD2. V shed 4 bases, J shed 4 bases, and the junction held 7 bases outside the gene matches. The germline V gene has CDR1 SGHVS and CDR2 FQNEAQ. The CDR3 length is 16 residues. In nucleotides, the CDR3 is TGTGCCAGCAGCTATTCAGGGACTAGCGGACCAGATACGCAGTATTTT. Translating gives CASSYSGTSGPDTQYF.

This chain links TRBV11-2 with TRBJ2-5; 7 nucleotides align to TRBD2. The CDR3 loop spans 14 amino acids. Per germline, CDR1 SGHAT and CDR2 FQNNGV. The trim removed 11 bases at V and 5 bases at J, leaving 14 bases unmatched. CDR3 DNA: TGTGCCGGGGGAGGGCCGACTAACCGGGAGACCCAGTACTTC. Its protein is CAGGGPTNRETQYF.

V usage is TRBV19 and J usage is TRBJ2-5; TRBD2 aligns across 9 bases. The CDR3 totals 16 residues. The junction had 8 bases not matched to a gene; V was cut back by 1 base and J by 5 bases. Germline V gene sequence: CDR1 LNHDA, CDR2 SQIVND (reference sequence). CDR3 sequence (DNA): TGTGCCAGTAGTATAGGCCAGGGACTAGCTTGGGAGACCCAGTACTTC. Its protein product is CASSIGQGLAWETQYF.

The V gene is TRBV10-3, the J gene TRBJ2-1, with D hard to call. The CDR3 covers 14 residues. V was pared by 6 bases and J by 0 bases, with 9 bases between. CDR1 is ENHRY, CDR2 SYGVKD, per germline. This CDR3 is CAISENFSYNEQFF. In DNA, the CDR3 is TGTGCCATCAGCGAAAATTTCTCCTACAATGAGCAGTTCTTC.

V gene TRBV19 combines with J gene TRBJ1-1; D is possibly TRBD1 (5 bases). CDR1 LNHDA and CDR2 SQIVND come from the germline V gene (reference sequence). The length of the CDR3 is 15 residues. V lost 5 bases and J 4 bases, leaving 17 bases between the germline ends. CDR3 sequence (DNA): TGTGCCAGTAGTGACCGGGCCTCGGGGCGCACTGAAGCTTTCTTT. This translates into CASSDRASGRTEAFF.

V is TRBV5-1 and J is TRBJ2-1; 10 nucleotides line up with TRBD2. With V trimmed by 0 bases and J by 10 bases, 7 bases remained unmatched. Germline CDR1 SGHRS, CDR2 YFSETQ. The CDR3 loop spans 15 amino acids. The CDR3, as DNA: TGCGCCAGCAGCTTGGGGAGCGGGAGGGCCAGGGAGCAGTTCTTC. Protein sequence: CASSLGSGRAREQFF. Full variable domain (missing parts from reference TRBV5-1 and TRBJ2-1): KAGVTQTPRYLIKTRGQQVTLSCSPISGHRSVSWYQQTPGQGLQFLFEYFSETQRNKGNFPGRFSGRQFSNSRSEMNVSTLELGDSALYLCASSLGSGRAREQFFGPGTRLTVL.

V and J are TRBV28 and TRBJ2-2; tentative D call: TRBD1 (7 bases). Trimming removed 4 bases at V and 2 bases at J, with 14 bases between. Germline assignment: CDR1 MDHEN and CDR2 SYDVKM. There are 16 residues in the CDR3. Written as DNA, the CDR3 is TGTGCCAGCAGTTCCAGGGGGGCAGAAAACACCGGGGAGCTGTTTTTT. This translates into CASSSRGAENTGELFF. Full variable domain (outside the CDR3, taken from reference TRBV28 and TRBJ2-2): DVKVTQSSRYLVKRTGEKVFLECVQDMDHENMFWYRQDPGLGLRLIYFSYDVKMKEKGDIPEGYSVSREKKERFSLILESASTNQTSMYLCASSSRGAENTGELFFGEGSRLTVL.

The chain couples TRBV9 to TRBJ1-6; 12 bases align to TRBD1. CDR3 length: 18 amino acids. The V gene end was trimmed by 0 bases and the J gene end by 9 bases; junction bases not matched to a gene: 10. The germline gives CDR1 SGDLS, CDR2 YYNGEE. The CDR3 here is CASSVDGTGGAGGSPLHF. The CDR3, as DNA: TGTGCCAGCAGCGTAGATGGGACAGGGGGCGCAGGCGGTTCACCCCTCCACTTT.

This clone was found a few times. The CDR3 DNA reads TGCAGCGGGGGGACAGCCTCTAATGGCTACACCTTC. Amino acid sequence: CSGGTASNGYTF. V usage is TRBV29-1 and J usage is TRBJ1-2, with 7 positions matching TRBD1. CDR1 is SQVTM, CDR2 ANQGSEA, per germline. The CDR3 loop spans 12 amino acids. Trimming took 7 bases from V and 6 from J; bases not matched to a gene: 8.

CDR3 DNA: TGTGCCAGCAGCTTCTCTAGCGGGGGCTACGAGCAGTACTTC. This sequence encodes CASSFSSGGYEQYF. V gene TRBV9 combines with J gene TRBJ2-7; 10 bases are a match to TRBD2. The ends lost 4 bases at V and 3 bases at J; junction bases unmatched: 4. Germline V gene sequence: CDR1 SGDLS, CDR2 YYNGEE. The CDR3 is 14 residues long.

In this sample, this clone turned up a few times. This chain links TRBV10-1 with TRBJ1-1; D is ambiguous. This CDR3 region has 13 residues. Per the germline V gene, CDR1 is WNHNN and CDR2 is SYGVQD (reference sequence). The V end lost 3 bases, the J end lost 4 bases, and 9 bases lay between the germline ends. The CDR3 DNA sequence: TGCGCCAGCAGTGATTCTGCAGGCACTGAAGCTTTCTTT. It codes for CASSDSAGTEAFF.

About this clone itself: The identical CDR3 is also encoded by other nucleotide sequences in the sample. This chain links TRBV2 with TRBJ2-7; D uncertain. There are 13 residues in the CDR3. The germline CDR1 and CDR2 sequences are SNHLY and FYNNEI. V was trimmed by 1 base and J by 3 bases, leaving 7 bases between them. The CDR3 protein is CASSEGLFYEQYF. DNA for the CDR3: TGTGCCAGCAGTGAAGGGTTATTCTACGAGCAGTACTTC.

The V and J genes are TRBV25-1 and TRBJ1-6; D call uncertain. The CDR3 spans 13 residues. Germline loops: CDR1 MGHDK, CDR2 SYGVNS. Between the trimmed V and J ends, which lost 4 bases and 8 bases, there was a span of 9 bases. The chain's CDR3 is CASSARRYSPLHF. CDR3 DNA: TGTGCCAGCAGTGCCCGACGCTATTCACCCCTCCACTTT.

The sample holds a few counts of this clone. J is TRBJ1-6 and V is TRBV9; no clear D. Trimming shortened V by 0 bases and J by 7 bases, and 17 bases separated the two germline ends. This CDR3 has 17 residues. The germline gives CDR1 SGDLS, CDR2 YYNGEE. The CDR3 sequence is CASSVEGGAMGNSPLHF. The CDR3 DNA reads TGTGCCAGCAGCGTAGAGGGAGGAGCGATGGGAAATTCACCCCTCCACTTT.

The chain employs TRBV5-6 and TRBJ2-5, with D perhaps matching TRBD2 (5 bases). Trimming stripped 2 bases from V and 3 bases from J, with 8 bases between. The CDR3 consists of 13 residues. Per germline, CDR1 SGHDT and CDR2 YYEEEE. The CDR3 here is CASSFGLKETQYF. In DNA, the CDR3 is TGTGCCAGCAGCTTCGGACTTAAAGAGACCCAGTACTTC.

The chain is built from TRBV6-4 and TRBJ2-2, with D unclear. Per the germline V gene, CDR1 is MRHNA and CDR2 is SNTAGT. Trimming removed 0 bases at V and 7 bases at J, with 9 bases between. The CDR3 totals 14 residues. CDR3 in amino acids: CASSDSPGGGELFF. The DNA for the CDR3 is TGTGCCAGCAGTGACTCTCCCGGTGGCGGGGAGCTGTTTTTT.